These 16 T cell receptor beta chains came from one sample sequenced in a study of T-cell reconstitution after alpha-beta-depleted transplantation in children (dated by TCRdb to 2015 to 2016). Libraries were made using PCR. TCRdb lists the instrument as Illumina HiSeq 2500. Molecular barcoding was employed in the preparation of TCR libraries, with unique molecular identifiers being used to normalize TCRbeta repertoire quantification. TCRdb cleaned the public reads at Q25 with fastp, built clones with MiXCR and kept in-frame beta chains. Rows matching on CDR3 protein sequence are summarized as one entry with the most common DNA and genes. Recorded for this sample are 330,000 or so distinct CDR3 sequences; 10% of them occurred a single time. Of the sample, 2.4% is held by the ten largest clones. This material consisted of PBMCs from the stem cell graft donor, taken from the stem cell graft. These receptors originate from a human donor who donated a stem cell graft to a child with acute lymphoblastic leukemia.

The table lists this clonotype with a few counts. The CDR3 is CASSLGQNPLDLSEQYF. In nucleotides, the CDR3 is TGTGCCAGCAGCTTAGGACAGAATCCTTTGGACCTCTCCGAGCAGTACTTC. The chain couples TRBV11-2 to TRBJ2-7, with a tentative D call TRBD1 (5 bases). V was clipped by 1 base and J by 6 bases, with 22 bases between them. Germline CDR1 SGHAT, CDR2 FQNNGV. The CDR3 covers 17 residues.

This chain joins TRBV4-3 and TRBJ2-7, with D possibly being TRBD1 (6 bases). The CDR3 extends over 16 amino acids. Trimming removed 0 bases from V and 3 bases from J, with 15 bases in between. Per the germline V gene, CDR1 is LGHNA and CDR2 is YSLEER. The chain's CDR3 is CASSQDATGSGYEQYF. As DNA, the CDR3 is TGCGCCAGCAGCCAAGACGCTACAGGGAGCGGCTACGAGCAGTACTTC.

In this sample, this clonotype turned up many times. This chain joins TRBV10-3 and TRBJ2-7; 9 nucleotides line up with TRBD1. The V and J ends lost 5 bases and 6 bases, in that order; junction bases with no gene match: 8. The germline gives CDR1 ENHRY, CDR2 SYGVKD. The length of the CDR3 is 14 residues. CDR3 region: CAISPGTGYLEQYF. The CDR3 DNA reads TGTGCCATCAGTCCCGGGACAGGGTATCTCGAGCAGTACTTC.

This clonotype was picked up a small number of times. The CDR3 DNA reads as TGTGCCAGCAGCGTAGGTGCAGGACTTAACGAGCAGTACTTC. It codes for CASSVGAGLNEQYF. This chain links TRBV9 with TRBJ2-7; a possible D gene is TRBD2 (5 bases). The V gene lost 0 bases and the J gene lost 5 bases, with 12 bases spanning the gap. The germline V gene encodes CDR1 SGDLS and CDR2 YYNGEE. The CDR3 covers 14 residues.

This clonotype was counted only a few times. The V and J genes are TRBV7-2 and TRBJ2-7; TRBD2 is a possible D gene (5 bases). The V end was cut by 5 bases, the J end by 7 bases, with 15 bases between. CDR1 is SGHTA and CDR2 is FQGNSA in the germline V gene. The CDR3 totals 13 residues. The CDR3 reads CASSHRWSGEQYF. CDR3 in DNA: TGTGCCAGCAGCCATCGCTGGTCGGGGGAGCAGTACTTC.

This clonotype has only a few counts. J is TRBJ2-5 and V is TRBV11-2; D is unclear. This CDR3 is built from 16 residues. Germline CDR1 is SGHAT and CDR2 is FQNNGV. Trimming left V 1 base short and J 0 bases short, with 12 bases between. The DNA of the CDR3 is TGTGCCAGCAGCTTAGGCGCCGTAGGGTACCAAGAGACCCAGTACTTC. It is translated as CASSLGAVGYQETQYF.

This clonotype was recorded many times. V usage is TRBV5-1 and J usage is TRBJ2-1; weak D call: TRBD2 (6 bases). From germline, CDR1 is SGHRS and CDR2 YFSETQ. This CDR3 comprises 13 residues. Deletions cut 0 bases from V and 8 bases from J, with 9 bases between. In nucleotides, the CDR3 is TGCGCCAGCAGCTTGGGACTAGTGGATGAGCAGTTCTTC. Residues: CASSLGLVDEQFF.

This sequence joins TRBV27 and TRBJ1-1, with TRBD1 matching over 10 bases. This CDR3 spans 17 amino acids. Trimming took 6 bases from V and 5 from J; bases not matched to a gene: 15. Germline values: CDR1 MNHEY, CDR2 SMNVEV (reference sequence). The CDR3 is CASRNYRGQGMRTEAFF. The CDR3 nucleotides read TGTGCCAGCAGAAACTATCGGGGACAGGGGATGAGGACTGAAGCTTTCTTT.

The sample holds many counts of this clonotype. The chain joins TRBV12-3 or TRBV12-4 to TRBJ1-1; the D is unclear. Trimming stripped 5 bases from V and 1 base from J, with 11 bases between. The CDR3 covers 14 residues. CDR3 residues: CASSPRRANTEAFF. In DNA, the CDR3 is TGTGCCAGCAGTCCCCGCCGGGCGAACACTGAAGCTTTCTTT.

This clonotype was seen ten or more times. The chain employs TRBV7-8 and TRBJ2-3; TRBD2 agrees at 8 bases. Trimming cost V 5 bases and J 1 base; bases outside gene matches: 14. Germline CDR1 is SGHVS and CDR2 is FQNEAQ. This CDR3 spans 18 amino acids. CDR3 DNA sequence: TGTGCCAGCAGCCCCTACCGGGGGGGAGGGCTTCGCACAGATACGCAGTATTTT. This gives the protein CASSPYRGGGLRTDTQYF.

Here the CDR3 reads CASSLEGTRTDTQYF. The CDR3 region has the DNA TGTGCCAGCAGTTTGGAAGGGACCCGCACAGATACGCAGTATTTT. V gene TRBV12-3 or TRBV12-4 combines with J gene TRBJ2-3; perhaps D is TRBD1 or TRBD2 (5 bases each). The V end lost 3 bases, the J end lost 1 base, and 11 bases lay between the germline ends. The CDR3 is made up of 15 amino acids.

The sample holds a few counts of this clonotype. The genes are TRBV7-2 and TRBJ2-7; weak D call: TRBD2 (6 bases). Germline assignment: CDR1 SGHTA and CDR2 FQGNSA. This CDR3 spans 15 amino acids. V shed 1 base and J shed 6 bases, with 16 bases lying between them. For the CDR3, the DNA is TGTGCCAGCAGCTTAGTGGGTGGAGGGGTCGGCGAGCAGTACTTC. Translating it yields CASSLVGGGVGEQYF.

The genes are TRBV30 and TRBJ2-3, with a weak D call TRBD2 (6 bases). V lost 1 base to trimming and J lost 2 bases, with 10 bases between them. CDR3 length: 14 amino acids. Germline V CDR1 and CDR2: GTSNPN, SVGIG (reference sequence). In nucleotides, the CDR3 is TGTGCCTGGAGTGGAGCGGGCCCCACAGATACGCAGTATTTT. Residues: CAWSGAGPTDTQYF.

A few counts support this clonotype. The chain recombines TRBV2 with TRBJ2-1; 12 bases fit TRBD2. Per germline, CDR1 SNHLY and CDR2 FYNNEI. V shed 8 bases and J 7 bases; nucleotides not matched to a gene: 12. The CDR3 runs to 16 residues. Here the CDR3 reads CASVPPLAGGTNEQFF. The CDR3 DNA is TGTGCCAGCGTCCCCCCACTAGCGGGAGGAACTAATGAGCAGTTCTTC. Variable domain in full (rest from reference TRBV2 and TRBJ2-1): EPEVTQTPSHQVTQMGQEVILRCVPISNHLYFYWYRQILGQKVEFLVSFYNNEISEKSEIFDDQFSVERPDGSNFTLKIRSTKLEDSAMYFCASVPPLAGGTNEQFFGPGTRLTVL.

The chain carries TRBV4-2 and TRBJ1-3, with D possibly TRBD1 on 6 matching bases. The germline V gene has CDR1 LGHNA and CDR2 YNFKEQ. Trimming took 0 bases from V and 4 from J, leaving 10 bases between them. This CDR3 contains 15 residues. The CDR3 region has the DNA TGTGCCAGCAGCCAAGAAGGGGGATCAGGAAACACCATATATTTT. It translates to CASSQEGGSGNTIYF.

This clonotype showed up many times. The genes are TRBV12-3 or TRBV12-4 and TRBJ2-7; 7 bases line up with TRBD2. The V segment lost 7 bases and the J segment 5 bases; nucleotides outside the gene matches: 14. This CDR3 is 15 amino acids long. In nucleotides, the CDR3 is TGTGCCAGCACCCCAAGCGGGACTCTGGGCCACGAGCAGTACTTC. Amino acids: CASTPSGTLGHEQYF.